This TCR beta chain comes out of a study of blood T cell repertoires in COVID-19. On the study more broadly: PBMCs, B-cell-depleted T cells, or T cells provided the cDNA or gDNA that made up the material.

Produced via immunoSEQ multiplex PCR; TCRdb's table is partial and in-frame only. The data contain 160,000 or so clones, approximately 88% of them singletons. Participant ages covered roughly 18 to 89 years across some 25 US areas. Self-reported history from a screening survey and questionnaire set each donor's cohort. What the recovered Cohort 3 donors had was two negative PCRs, clearance, or symptom resolution. Germline CDR1 LNHDA, CDR2 SQIVND (reference sequence). CDR3 length equals 15 residues. Trimming removed 5 bases at V and 2 bases at J, with 16 bases between. This TCR derives from a woman aged 50 to 60 who had recovered from COVID-19. Sample: PBMCs or T cells enriched from blood (not recorded which). The V call is TRBV19, the J call TRBJ2-7; D possibly corresponds to TRBD1 (7 bases). In DNA form, the CDR3 reads TGTGCCAGTAGTCCGCGACAGGGAGGACCCTACGAGCAGTACTTC. This gives the protein CASSPRQGGPYEQYF. Filled out from reference TRBV19 and TRBJ2-7, the complete variable domain reads DGGITQSPKYLFRKEGQNVTLSCEQNLNHDAMYWYRQDPGQGLRLIYYSQIVNDFQKGDIAEGYSVSREKKESFPLTVTSAQKNPTAFYLCASSPRQGGPYEQYFGPGTRLTVT.